Sequencing of this T cell receptor beta chain was carried out in a study of blood T cell repertoires in COVID-19. Study-wide context: The study drew acute and convalescent COVID-19 samples from the United States, Italy and Spain. T cells, B-cell-depleted T cells, or PBMCs supplied cDNA or gDNA.

Original processing methods: Estimated nucleated cell counts came from reference gene primer amplification. Profiling relied on immunoSEQ multiplex PCR, and the TCRdb table lists in-frame clones only, not all of them. V and J calls and clone size follow that table, whereas D and trimming were derived from the DNA. The sample yields roughly 53,000 clones, roughly four fifths seen once. The sample taken for sequencing was peripheral blood. The receptor's source is a human donor in a cohort sampled during active COVID-19.

Here the CDR3 reads CASTKQGGTTAKNIQYF. In DNA, the CDR3 is TGTGCCAGTACAAAACAGGGGGGGACTACGGCCAAAAACATTCAGTACTTC. The chain employs TRBV19 and TRBJ2-4, with D perhaps TRBD1 (8 bases). The germline CDR1 and CDR2 sequences are LNHDA and SQIVND (reference sequence). This CDR3 comprises 17 residues. The V end lost 7 bases, the J end lost 1 base, and 20 bases lay between the germline ends.